This T cell receptor (beta chain) is drawn from a study of CXCR3-negative and CXCR3-positive naive CD8 T cells. In germline, CDR1 is DFQATT, CDR2 SNEGSKA (reference sequence). The CDR3 is made up of 13 amino acids. cDNA libraries for TRB were generated by 5' RACE incorporating UMI labels. TCRdb re-called the 5' RACE reads; every CDR3 protein appears as one record, without DNA. This sample's table reports about 63,000 distinct CDR3 sequences. Notes on the study in general: Whereas both naive subsets had comparably high diversity, memory CD8+ cells had much lower diversity. CXCR3-negative naive cells had less hydrophobic TRB CDR3s than did CXCR3-positive naive cells. Memory, not naive, CXCR3-negative and CXCR3-positive cells differed in TRBV-TRBJ usage. Fresh PBMCs went into most assays, and CXCR3 expression partly declined after cryopreservation.

In the case of this clonotype: What it binds is not known.

Specimen: naive CXCR3+ CD8+ T cells from blood. Subset: CD45RO-CCR7+CD27+CD95- naive CD8+ T cells expressing CXCR3 (TNR3+). This receptor was taken from a human donor in good health. Some clones in this sample may be carry-over from other donors' samples. The V gene is TRBV20-1, the J gene TRBJ2-7; the D call from TCRdb, TRBD2, cannot be confirmed without DNA. Here the CDR3 reads CSARGLASYEQYF.